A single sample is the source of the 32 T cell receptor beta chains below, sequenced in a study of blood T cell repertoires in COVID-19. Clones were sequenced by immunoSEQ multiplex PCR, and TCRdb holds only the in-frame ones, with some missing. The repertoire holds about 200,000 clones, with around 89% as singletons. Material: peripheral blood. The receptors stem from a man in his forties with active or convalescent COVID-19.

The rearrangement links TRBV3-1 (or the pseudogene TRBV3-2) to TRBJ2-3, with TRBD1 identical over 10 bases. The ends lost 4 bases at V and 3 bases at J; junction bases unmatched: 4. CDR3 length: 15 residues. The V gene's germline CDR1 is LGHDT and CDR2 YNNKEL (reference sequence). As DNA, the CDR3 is TGTGCCAGCAGCCCCAGGGACAGGGGAACAGATACGCAGTATTTT. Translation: CASSPRDRGTDTQYF.

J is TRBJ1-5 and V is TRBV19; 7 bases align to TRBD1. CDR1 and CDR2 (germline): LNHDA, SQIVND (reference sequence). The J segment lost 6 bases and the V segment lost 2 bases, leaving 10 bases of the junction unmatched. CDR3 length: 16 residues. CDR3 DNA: TGTGCCAGTAGTATAAGGAGGGGGCACGGGGGTCAGCCCCAGCATTTT. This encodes CASSIRRGHGGQPQHF.

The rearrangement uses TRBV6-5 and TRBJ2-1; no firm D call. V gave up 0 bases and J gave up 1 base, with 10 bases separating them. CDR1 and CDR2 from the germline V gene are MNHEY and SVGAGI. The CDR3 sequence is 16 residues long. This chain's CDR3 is CASSYSILQSYNEQFF. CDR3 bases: TGTGCCAGCAGTTACTCGATATTACAATCCTACAATGAGCAGTTCTTC.

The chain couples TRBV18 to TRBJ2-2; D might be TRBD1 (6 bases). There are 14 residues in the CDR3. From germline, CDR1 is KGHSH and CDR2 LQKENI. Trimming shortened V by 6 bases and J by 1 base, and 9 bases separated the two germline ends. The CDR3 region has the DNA TGTGCCAGCTCGACGGACAGGAACACCGGGGAGCTGTTTTTT. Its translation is CASSTDRNTGELFF.

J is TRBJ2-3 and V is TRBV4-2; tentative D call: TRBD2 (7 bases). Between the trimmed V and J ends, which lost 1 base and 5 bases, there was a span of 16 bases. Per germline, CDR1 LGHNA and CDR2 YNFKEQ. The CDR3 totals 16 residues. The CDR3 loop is CASSQGEGGLGDTQYF. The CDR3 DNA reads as TGTGCCAGCAGCCAAGGGGAGGGGGGCCTGGGAGATACGCAGTATTTT.

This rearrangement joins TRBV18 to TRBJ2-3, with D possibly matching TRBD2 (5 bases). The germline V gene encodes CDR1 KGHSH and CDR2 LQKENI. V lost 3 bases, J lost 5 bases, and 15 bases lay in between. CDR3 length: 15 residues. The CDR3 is CASSPFRDEGDTQYF. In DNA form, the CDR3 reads TGTGCCAGCTCACCGTTTAGAGACGAGGGAGATACGCAGTATTTT.

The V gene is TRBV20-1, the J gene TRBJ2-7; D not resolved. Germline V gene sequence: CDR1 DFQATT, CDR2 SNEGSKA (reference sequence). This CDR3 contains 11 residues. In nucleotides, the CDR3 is TGCAGAGCCAAGGCCGGGTCCGAGCAGTACTTC. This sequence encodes CRAKAGSEQYF.

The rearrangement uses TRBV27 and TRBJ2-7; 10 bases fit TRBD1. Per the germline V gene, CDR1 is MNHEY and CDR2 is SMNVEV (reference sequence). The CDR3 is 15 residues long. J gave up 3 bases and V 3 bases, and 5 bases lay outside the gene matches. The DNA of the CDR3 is TGTGCCAGCAGTTTCCACGACAGGGGGCTCTACGAGCAGTACTTC. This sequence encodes CASSFHDRGLYEQYF.

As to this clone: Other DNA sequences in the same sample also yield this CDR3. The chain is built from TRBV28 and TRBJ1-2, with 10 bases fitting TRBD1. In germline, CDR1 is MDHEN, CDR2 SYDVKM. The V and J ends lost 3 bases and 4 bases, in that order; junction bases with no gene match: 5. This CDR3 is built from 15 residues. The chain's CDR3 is CASSFRDRGSYGYTF. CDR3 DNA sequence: TGTGCCAGCAGTTTCCGGGACAGGGGAAGCTATGGCTACACCTTC.

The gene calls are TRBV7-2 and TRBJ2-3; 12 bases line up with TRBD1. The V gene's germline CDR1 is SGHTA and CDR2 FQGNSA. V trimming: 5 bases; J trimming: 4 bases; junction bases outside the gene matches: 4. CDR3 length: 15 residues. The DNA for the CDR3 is TGTGCCAGCAGCCCAGGGACAGGGGGCGCAGATACGCAGTATTTT. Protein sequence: CASSPGTGGADTQYF.

Written as DNA, the CDR3 is TGTGCCAGCAGCTTCTTGGCGGGGGACGAGCAGTACTTC. Translation gives CASSFLAGDEQYF. The rearrangement joins TRBV7-9 to TRBJ2-7; 7 positions agree with TRBD2. CDR1 is SEHNR, CDR2 FQNEAQ, per germline (reference sequence). The CDR3 has 13 amino acids. V shed 3 bases and J 5 bases; nucleotides not matched to a gene: 4.

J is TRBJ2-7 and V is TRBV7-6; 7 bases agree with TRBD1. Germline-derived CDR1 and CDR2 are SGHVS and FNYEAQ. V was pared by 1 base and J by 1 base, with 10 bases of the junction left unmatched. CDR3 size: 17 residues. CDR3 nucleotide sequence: TGTGCCAGCAGCTTAGGGACAGGAGGCCTCGATTCCTACGAGCAGTACTTC. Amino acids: CASSLGTGGLDSYEQYF.

CDR3 in amino acids: CASSTGQYNQPQHF. The CDR3 bases are TGTGCCAGCAGTACTGGACAGTACAATCAGCCCCAGCATTTT. The chain is built from TRBV3-1 (or the pseudogene TRBV3-2) and TRBJ1-5; D perhaps matches TRBD1 (6 bases). The CDR3 loop spans 14 amino acids. Germline V lookup: CDR1 LGHDT, CDR2 YNNKEL (reference sequence). V was trimmed by 6 bases and J by 3 bases, leaving 12 bases between them.

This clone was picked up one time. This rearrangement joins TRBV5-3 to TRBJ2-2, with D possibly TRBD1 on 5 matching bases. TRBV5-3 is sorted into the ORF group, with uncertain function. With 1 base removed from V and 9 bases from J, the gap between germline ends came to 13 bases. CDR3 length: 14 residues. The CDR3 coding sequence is TGTGCCAGAAGCTTGACAGGTTGGGTCCGGGAGCTGTTTTTT. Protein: CARSLTGWVRELFF.

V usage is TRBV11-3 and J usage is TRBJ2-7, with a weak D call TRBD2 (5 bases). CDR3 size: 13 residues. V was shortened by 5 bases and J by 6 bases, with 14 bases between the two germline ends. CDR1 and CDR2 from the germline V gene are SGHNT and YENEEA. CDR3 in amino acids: CASSPSEVIEQYF. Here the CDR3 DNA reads TGTGCCAGCAGCCCCTCGGAGGTTATCGAGCAGTACTTC.

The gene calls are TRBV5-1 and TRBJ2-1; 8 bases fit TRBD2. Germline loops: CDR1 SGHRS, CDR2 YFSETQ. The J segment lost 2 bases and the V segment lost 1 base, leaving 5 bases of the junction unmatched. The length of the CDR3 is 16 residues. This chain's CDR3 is CASSLSGGLPYNEQFF. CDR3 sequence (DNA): TGCGCCAGCAGCTTGTCGGGAGGGCTTCCCTACAATGAGCAGTTCTTC.

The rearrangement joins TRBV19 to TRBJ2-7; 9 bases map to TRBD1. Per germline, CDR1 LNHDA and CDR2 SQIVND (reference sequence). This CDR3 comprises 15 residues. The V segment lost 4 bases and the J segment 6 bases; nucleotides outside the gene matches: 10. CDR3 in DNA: TGTGCCAGTAGTACCAGACAGGGGGACCGGGGCGAGCAGTACTTC. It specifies CASSTRQGDRGEQYF.

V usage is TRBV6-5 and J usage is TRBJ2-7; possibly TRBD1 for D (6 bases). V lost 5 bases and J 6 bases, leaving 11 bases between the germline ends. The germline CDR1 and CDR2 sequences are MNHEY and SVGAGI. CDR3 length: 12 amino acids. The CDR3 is CASSRQEFEQYF. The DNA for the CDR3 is TGTGCCAGCAGTCGACAGGAATTCGAGCAGTACTTC.

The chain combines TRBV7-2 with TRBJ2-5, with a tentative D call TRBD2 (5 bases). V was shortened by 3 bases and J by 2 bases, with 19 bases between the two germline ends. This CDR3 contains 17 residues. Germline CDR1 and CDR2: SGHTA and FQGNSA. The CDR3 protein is CASSFRGSVNVQETQYF. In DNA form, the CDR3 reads TGTGCCAGCAGCTTCCGAGGGTCGGTCAATGTTCAAGAGACCCAGTACTTC.

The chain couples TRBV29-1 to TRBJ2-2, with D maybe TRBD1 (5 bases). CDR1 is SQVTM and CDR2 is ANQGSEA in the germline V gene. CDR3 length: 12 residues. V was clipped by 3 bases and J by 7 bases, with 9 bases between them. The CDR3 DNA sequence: TGCAGCGTTGACAGGGCGGACGGGGAGCTGTTTTTT. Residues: CSVDRADGELFF.

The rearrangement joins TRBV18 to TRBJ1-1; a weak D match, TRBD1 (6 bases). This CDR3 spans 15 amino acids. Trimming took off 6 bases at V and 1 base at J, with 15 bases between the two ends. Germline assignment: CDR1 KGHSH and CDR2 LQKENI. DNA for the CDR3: TGTGCCAGCTCCCGAATCCAGGGGAAGAACACTGAAGCTTTCTTT. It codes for CASSRIQGKNTEAFF.

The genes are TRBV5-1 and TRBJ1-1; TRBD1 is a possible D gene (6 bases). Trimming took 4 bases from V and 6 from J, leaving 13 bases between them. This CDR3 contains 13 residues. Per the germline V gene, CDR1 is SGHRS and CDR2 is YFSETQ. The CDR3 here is CASSLTGSSEAFF. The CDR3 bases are TGCGCCAGCAGCCTCACAGGGAGCTCTGAAGCTTTCTTT.

CDR3 residues: CASSRTGDMASPLHF. The CDR3 DNA follows: TGTGCCAGCTCAAGGACAGGGGACATGGCATCACCCCTCCACTTT. The chain employs TRBV18 and TRBJ1-6; 9 nucleotides align to TRBD1. Germline V gene lookup returns CDR1 KGHSH and CDR2 LQKENI. Trimming at V came to 5 bases and at J to 10 bases, leaving 9 bases not matched to a gene. The CDR3 length is 15 residues.

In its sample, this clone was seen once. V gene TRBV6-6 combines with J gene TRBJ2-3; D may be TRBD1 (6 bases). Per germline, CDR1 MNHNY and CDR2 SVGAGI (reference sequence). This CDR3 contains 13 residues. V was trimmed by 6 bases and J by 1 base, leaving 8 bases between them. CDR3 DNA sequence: TGTGCCAGCAGAGAGGGGGGCACAGATACGCAGTATTTT. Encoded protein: CASREGGTDTQYF.

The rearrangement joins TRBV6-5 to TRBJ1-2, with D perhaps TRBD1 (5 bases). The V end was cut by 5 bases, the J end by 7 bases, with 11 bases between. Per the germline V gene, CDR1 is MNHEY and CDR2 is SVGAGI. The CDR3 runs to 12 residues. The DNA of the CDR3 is TGTGCCAGCAGTAACCAGGGCCTTGGCTACACCTTC. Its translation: CASSNQGLGYTF.

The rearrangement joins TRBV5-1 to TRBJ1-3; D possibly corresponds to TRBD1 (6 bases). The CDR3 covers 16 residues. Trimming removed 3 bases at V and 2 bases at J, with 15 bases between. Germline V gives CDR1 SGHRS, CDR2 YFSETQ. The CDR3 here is CASSSDLRGAGNTIYF. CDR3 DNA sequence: TGCGCCAGCAGCTCCGATCTCAGGGGAGCTGGAAACACCATATATTTT.

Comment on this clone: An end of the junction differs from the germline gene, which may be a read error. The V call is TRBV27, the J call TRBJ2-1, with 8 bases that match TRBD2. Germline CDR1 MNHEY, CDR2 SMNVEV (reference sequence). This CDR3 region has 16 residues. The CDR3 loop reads CASSLERGSSYNKQFF. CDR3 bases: TGTGCCAGCAGTTTAGAGCGGGGGAGCTCCTACAATAAGCAGTTCTTC.

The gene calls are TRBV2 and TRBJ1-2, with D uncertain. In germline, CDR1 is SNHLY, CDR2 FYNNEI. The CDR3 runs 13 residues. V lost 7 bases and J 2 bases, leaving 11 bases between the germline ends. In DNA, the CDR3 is TGTGCCAGCATTAAGGAACAGAACTATGGCTACACCTTC. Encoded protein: CASIKEQNYGYTF.

The CDR3 loop is CASSSDTYGYTF. CDR3 nucleotides: TGTGCCAGCAGTTCTGACACCTATGGCTACACCTTC. The chain has TRBV6-5 and TRBJ1-2; D is uncertain. Germline CDR1 is MNHEY and CDR2 is SVGAGI. This CDR3 has 12 residues. V lost 4 bases, J lost 4 bases, and 7 bases lay in between.

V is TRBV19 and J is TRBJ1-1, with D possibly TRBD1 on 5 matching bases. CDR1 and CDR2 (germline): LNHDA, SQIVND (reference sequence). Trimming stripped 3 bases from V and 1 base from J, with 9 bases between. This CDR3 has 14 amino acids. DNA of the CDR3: TGTGCCAGTAGTATCCCCGACAGGAACACTGAAGCTTTCTTT. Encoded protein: CASSIPDRNTEAFF.

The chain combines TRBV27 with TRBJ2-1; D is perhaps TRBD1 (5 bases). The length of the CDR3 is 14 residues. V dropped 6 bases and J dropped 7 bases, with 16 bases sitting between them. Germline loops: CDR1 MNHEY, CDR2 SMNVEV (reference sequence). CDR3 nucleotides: TGTGCCAGCAGCCCAGGTTTTCAGGGAAATGAGCAGTTCTTC. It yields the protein CASSPGFQGNEQFF.

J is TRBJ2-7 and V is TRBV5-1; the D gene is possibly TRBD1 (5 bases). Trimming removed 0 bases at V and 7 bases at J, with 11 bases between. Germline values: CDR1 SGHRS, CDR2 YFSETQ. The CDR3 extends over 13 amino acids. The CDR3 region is CASSLDTGPEQYF. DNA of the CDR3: TGCGCCAGCAGCTTGGATACAGGACCGGAGCAGTACTTC.